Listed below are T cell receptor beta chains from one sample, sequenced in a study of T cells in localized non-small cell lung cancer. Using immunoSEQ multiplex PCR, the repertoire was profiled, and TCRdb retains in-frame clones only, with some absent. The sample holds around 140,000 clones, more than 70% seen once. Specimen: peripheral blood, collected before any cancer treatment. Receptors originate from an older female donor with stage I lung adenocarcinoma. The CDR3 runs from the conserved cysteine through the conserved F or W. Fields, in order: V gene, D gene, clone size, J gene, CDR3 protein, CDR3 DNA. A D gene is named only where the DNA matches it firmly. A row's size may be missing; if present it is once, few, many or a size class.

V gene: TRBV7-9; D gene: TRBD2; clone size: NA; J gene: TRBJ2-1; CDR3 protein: CASSQWTSLNEQFF; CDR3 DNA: TGTGCCAGCAGCCAATGGACTAGTCTCAATGAGCAGTTCTTC
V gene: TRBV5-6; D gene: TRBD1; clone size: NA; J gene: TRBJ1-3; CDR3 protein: CASSVWDRGHGNTIYF; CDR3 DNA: TGTGCCAGCAGCGTATGGGACAGGGGGCATGGAAACACCATATATTTT
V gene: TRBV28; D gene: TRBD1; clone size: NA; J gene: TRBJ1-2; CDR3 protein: CASSLGQGVFGYTF; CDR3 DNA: TGTGCCAGCAGCCTGGGACAGGGGGTCTTTGGCTACACCTTC
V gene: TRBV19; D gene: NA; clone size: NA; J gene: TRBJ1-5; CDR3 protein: CASSINKGGKASNQPQHF; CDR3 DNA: TGTGCCAGTAGTATAAATAAGGGAGGGAAGGCGAGCAATCAGCCCCAGCATTTT
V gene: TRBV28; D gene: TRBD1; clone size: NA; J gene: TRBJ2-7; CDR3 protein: CASSGSDRGIIGEQYF; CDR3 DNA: TGTGCCAGCAGTGGGTCGGACAGGGGGATCATCGGCGAGCAGTACTTC
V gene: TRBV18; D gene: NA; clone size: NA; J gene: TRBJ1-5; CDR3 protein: CASSTGQDNQPQHF; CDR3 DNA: TGTGCCAGCTCAACGGGACAAGACAATCAGCCCCAGCATTTT
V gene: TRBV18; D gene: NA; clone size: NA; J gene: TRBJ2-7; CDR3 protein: CASSPDSVRTYEQYF; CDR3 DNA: TGTGCCAGCTCGCCAGACTCGGTGCGGACCTACGAGCAGTACTTC
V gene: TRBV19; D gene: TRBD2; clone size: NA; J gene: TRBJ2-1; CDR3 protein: CASSRGTSGVNEQFF; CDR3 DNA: TGTGCCAGTAGCCGTGGGACTAGCGGGGTGAATGAGCAGTTCTTC
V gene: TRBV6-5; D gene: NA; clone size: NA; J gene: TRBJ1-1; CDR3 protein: CASSRSGGTEAFF; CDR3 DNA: TGTGCCAGCAGCAGGTCGGGGGGCACTGAAGCTTTCTTT
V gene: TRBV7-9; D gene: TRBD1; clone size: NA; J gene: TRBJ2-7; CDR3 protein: CASSAGTGRRYEQYF; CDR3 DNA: TGTGCCAGCAGCGCCGGGACAGGGCGCCGCTACGAGCAGTACTTC
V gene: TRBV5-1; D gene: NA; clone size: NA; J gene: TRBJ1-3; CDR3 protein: CASSSEDLSGNTIYF; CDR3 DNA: TGCGCCAGCAGCTCTGAGGACCTCTCTGGAAACACCATATATTTT
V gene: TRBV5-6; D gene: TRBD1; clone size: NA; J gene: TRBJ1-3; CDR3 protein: CASSLPGTGGNTIYF; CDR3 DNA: TGTGCCAGCAGCTTGCCCGGGACAGGGGGAAACACCATATATTTT
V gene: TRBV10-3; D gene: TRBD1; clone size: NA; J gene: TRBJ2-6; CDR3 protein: CAISQGQENVVTF; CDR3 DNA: TGTGCCATCAGCCAGGGACAGGAAAACGTCGTGACTTTC
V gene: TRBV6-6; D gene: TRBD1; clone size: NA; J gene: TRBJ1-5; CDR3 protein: CAVQKGQVGQPQHF; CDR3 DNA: TGTGCCGTCCAAAAGGGACAGGTGGGACAGCCCCAGCATTTT
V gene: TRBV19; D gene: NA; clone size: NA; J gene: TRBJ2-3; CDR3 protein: CASSMMGDTQYF; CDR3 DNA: TGTGCCAGTAGTATGATGGGGGATACGCAGTATTTT
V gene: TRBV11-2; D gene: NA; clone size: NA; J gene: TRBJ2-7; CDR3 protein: CASSPLGVQYF; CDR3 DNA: TGTGCCAGCAGCCCTCTGGGAGTGCAGTACTTC
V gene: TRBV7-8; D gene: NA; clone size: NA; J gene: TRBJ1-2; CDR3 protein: CASSPRQLYGYTF; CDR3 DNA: TGTGCCAGCAGCCCCCGACAACTGTATGGCTACACCTTC
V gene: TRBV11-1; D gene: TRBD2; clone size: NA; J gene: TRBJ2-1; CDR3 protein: CASSGSLAGGNEQFF; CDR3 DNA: TGTGCCAGCAGCGGAAGCCTAGCGGGAGGGAATGAGCAGTTCTTC
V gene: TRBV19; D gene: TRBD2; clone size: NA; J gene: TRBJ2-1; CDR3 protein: CASSIGLAGVIGNEQFF; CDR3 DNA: TGTGCCAGTAGTATCGGACTAGCGGGAGTGATTGGCAATGAGCAGTTCTTC
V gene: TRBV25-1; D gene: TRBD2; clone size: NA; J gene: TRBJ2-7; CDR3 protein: CASSEFRGLAYEQYF; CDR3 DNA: TGTGCCAGCAGTGAATTCCGCGGACTAGCCTACGAGCAGTACTTC
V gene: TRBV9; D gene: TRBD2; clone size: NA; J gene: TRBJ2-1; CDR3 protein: CASSAEASGFNEQFF; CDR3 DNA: TGTGCCAGCAGCGCAGAGGCTAGCGGATTCAATGAGCAGTTCTTC
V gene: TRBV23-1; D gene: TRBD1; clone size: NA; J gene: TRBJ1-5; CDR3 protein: CASSHHPGTGNQPQHF; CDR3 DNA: TGCGCCAGCAGTCACCACCCTGGGACAGGGAATCAGCCCCAGCATTTT
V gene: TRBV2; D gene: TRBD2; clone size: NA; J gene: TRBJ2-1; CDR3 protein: CASSATSGRTPNEQFF; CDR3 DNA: TGTGCCAGCAGCGCGACTAGCGGGAGGACTCCAAATGAGCAGTTCTTC
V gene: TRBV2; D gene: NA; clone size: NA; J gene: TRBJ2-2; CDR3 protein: CASSEESGANTGELFF; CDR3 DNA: TGTGCCAGCAGTGAAGAGAGCGGCGCGAACACCGGGGAGCTGTTTTTT
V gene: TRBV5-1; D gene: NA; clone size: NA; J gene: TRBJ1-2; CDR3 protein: CASSESVYGYTF; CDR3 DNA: TGCGCCAGCAGCGAGAGTGTCTATGGCTACACCTTC
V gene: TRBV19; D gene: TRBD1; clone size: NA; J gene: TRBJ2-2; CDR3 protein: CATRQGSDTGELFF; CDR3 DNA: TGTGCCACCCGACAGGGCTCGGACACCGGGGAGCTGTTTTTT
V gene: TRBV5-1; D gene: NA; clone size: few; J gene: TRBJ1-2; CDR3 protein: CASSLDGYYGYTF; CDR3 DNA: TGCGCCAGCAGCTTGGACGGATACTATGGCTACACCTTC
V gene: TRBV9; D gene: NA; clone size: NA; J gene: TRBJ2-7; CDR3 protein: CASSVVGGGEQYF; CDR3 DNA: TGTGCCAGCAGCGTAGTGGGGGGAGGCGAGCAGTACTTC
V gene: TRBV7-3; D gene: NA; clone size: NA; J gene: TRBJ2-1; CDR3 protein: CASSLYGSSYNEQFF; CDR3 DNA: TGTGCCAGCAGCTTATACGGCTCCTCCTACAATGAGCAGTTCTTC
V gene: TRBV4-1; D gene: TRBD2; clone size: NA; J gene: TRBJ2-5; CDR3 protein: CASSQGPSGSFETQYF; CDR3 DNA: TGCGCCAGCAGCCAAGGACCTAGCGGGAGTTTTGAGACCCAGTACTTC
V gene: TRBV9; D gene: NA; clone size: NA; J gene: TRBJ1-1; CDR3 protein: CASSVADIMNTEAFF; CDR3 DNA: TGTGCCAGCAGCGTTGCGGACATCATGAACACTGAAGCTTTCTTT
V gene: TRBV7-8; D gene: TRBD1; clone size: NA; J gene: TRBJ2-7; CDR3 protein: CASSLKGQGASEQYF; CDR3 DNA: TGTGCCAGCAGCTTAAAGGGACAGGGGGCTTCCGAGCAGTACTTC
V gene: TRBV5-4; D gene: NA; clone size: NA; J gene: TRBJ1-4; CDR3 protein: CASSLGGTTNEKLFF; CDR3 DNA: TGTGCCAGCAGCTTAGGAGGGACCACCAATGAAAAACTGTTTTTT
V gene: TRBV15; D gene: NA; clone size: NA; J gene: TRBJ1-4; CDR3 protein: CATSGDATNEKLFF; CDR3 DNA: TGTGCCACCAGCGGGGATGCAACTAATGAAAAACTGTTTTTT
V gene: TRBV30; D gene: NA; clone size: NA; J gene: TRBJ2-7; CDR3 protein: CAHAGGGYEQYF; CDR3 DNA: TGTGCCCACGCAGGGGGGGGCTACGAGCAGTACTTC